This T cell receptor beta chain appears in the sequencing data of a study of blood T cells in healthy people across ages. Study observations and caveats: Per million T cells, the diversity of TCR beta decreased roughly linearly as age advanced. Greater diversity and more naive CD4+ cells were seen in long-lived donors than in aged donors.

This clonotype occurred many times. Its antigen is unidentified. Using a J-beta primer mix together with a sample-barcoded 5' primer, a second PCR was run for about 7 to 12 cycles. One entry per CDR3 protein, called by TCRdb with MiXCR from the 5' RACE reads. Of around 870,000 distinct CDR3 sequences in the sample, 25% to 35% are singletons; the top ten hold around 15%. This CDR3 spans 14 amino acids. The V end was cut by 4 bases, the J end by 1 base, with 8 bases between. CDR1 and CDR2 from the germline V gene are SGHRS and YFSETQ. Material for sequencing was blood. This rearrangement joins TRBV5-1 to TRBJ2-2, with D possibly matching TRBD1 (6 bases). The receptor's source is a woman of 80 years or more in good health. This CDR3 reads CASSPTGNTGELFF. Here the CDR3 DNA reads TGCGCCAGCAGCCCGACAGGGAACACCGGGGAGCTGTTTTTT.